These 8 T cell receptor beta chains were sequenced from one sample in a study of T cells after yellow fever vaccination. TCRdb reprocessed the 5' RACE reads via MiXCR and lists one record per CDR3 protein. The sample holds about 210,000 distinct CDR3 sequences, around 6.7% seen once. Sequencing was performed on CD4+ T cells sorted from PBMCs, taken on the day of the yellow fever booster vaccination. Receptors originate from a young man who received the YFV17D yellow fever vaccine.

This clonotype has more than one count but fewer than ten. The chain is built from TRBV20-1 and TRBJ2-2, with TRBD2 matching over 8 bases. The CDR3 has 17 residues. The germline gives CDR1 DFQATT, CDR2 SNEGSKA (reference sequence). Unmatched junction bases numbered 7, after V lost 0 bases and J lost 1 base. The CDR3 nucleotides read TGCAGTGCTAGAGATCTCCGGCTAGCGGGGAACACCGGGGAGCTGTTTTTT. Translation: CSARDLRLAGNTGELFF.

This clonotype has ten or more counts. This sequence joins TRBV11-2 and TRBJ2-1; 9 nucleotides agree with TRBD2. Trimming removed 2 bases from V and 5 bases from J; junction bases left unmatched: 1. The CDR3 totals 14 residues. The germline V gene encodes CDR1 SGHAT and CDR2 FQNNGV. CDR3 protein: CASSLLAGNNEQFF. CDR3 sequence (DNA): TGTGCCAGCAGCTTACTAGCGGGAAACAATGAGCAGTTCTTC.

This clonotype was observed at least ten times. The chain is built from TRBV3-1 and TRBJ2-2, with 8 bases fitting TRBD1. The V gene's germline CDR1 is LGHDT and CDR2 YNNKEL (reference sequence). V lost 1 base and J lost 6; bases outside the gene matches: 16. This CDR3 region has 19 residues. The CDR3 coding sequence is TGTGCCAGCAGCCAAGCCCAACGGGACAGGCGAGTTTGGCCCGGGGAGCTGTTTTTT. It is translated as CASSQAQRDRRVWPGELFF. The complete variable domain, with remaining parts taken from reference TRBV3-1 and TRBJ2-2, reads DTAVSQTPKYLVTQMGNDKSIKCEQNLGHDTMYWYKQDSKKFLKIMFSYNNKELIINETVPNRFSPKSPDKAHLNLHINSLELGDSAVYFCASSQAQRDRRVWPGELFFGEGSRLTVL.

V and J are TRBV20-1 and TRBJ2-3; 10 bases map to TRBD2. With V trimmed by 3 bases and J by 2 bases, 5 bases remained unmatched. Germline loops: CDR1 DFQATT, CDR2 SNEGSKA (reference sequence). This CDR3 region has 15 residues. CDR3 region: CSASRTSGFTDTQYF. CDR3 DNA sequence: TGCAGTGCTAGTCGGACTAGCGGTTTCACAGATACGCAGTATTTT.

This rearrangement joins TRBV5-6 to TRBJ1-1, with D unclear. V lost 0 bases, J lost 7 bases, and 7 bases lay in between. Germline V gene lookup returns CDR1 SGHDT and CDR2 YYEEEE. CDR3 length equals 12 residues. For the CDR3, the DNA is TGTGCCAGCAGCTTGGTTGGGCTTGAAGCTTTCTTT. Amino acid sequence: CASSLVGLEAFF.

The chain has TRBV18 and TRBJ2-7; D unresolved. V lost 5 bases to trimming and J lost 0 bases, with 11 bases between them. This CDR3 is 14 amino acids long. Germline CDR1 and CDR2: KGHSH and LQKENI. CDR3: CASSNQRASYEQYF. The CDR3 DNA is TGTGCCAGCTCAAACCAAAGGGCCTCCTACGAGCAGTACTTC. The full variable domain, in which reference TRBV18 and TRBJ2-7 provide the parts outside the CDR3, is NAGVMQNPRHLVRRRGQEARLRCSPMKGHSHVYWYRQLPEEGLKFMVYLQKENIIDESGMPKERFSAEFPKEGPSILRIQQVVRGDSAAYFCASSNQRASYEQYFGPGTRLTVT.

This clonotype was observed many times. CDR3 in amino acids: CASSQDPQGGNQPQHF. DNA of the CDR3: TGTGCCAGCAGCCAAGATCCGCAGGGTGGCAATCAGCCCCAGCATTTT. This chain links TRBV4-2 with TRBJ1-5; maybe TRBD1 (5 bases). V dropped 0 bases and J dropped 2 bases, with 11 bases sitting between them. This CDR3 comprises 16 residues. CDR1 and CDR2 (germline): LGHNA, YNFKEQ.

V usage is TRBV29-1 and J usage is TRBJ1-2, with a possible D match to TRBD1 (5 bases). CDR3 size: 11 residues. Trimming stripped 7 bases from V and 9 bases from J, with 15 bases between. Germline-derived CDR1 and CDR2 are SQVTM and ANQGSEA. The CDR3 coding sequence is TGCAGCGCCGAGCTAGGGGATCGCTACACCTTC. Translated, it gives CSAELGDRYTF.